These 29 T cell receptor beta chains were all obtained from the same sample, sequenced in a study of neurological immune-mediated disorders. TCRdb analysed the 5' RACE reads with MiXCR anew, one entry per CDR3 protein. The sample shows 74,000 or so distinct CDR3 sequences, around 9.9% of them seen only once. The sequencing sample was made of PBMCs. The receptors derive from a man in his fifties in good health.

The chain has TRBV4-1 and TRBJ2-2; D is ambiguous. With 0 bases removed from V and 12 bases from J, the gap between germline ends came to 14 bases. The CDR3 covers 14 residues. The germline V gene encodes CDR1 MGHRA and CDR2 YSYEKL. CDR3 sequence reads: CASSQDLIGPKLFF. DNA for the CDR3: TGCGCCAGCAGCCAAGATCTGATTGGGCCCAAGCTGTTTTTT.

This clonotype appeared many times. V is TRBV5-1 and J is TRBJ2-2; 12 bases line up with TRBD1. This CDR3 comprises 15 residues. Germline trimming cut 4 bases from V and 5 bases from J; bases unmatched to any gene: 3. Germline-derived CDR1 and CDR2 are SGHRS and YFSETQ. CDR3 coding DNA: TGCGCCAGCAGCCCGGGACAGGGGGCGACCGGGGAGCTGTTTTTT. The encoded protein is CASSPGQGATGELFF.

This clonotype was recorded many times. The J gene is TRBJ1-6, the V gene TRBV12-3 or TRBV12-4; 9 nucleotides agree with TRBD1. The CDR3 sequence is 14 residues long. V gave up 5 bases and J gave up 6 bases; unmatched junction bases: 2. The CDR3 spells CASSGTGPNSPLHF. In nucleotides, the CDR3 is TGTGCCAGCAGTGGGACAGGGCCTAATTCACCCCTCCACTTT.

This clonotype was counted at least ten times. This sequence joins TRBV5-1 and TRBJ1-3; the D is unclear. The germline V gene encodes CDR1 SGHRS and CDR2 YFSETQ. The length of the CDR3 is 16 residues. V was trimmed by 0 bases and J by 0 bases, leaving 10 bases between them. The CDR3 region has the DNA TGCGCCAGCAGCTTGGCCGGGCAGAGCTCTGGAAACACCATATATTTT. Its protein product is CASSLAGQSSGNTIYF.

The chain has TRBV24-1 and TRBJ1-2, with a possible D match to TRBD1 (5 bases). Germline V gives CDR1 KGHDR, CDR2 SFDVKD. The CDR3 has 13 residues. V was clipped by 2 bases and J by 7 bases, with 10 bases between them. The CDR3: CATSDWGLSGYTF. The DNA for the CDR3 is TGTGCCACCAGTGATTGGGGGTTAAGTGGCTACACCTTC.

The table lists this clonotype with many counts. The chain has TRBV7-9 and TRBJ1-1; D is unresolved. The CDR3 runs 18 residues. Trimming removed 5 bases at V and 1 base at J, with 23 bases between. CDR1 and CDR2 (germline): SEHNR, FQNEAQ (reference sequence). CDR3 DNA sequence: TGTGCCAGCAGCCCGATCCCCAGGAGTGGCATACCGAACACTGAAGCTTTCTTT. Protein product: CASSPIPRSGIPNTEAFF.

This clonotype has a handful of counts. In DNA form, the CDR3 reads TGTGCCAGCAGCACGCCCGGGACACCCCTCCACTTT. It codes for CASSTPGTPLHF. V is TRBV9 and J is TRBJ1-6, with D hard to call. V gave up 4 bases and J gave up 11 bases, with 10 bases separating them. CDR3 size: 12 residues. Germline V gene data show CDR1 as SGDLS and CDR2 as YYNGEE.

This clonotype was seen repeatedly, ten times or more. The J gene is TRBJ2-6, the V gene TRBV5-1; D unclear. Trimming cost V 0 bases and J 1 base, with 8 bases left between them. CDR1 and CDR2 from the germline V gene are SGHRS and YFSETQ. This CDR3 spans 16 amino acids. This CDR3 reads CASSLAQESGANVLTF. The DNA of the CDR3 is TGCGCCAGCAGCTTGGCCCAAGAATCTGGGGCCAACGTCCTGACTTTC.

This clonotype was seen at least ten times. The chain uses TRBV6-1 and TRBJ1-2, with D perhaps matching TRBD1 (6 bases). This CDR3 has 13 residues. The V end lost 10 bases, the J end lost 1 base, and 13 bases lay between the germline ends. CDR1 is MNHNS, CDR2 SASEGT, per germline. CDR3 coding DNA: TGTGCCATCGGACAGCTACTTAACTATGGCTACACCTTC. Protein: CAIGQLLNYGYTF.

This clonotype was counted many times. The CDR3 reads CASSSSRTFYEQYF. As DNA, the CDR3 is TGTGCCAGCAGCTCCTCCAGGACTTTCTACGAGCAGTACTTC. V gene TRBV7-9 combines with J gene TRBJ2-7, with TRBD2 as a possible D gene (5 bases). Deletions cut 4 bases from V and 3 bases from J, with 13 bases between. The CDR3 runs 14 residues. Germline V gene sequence: CDR1 SEHNR, CDR2 FQNEAQ (reference sequence).

V usage is TRBV5-4 and J usage is TRBJ2-3; 11 bases are a match to TRBD2. This CDR3 has 20 amino acids. Germline loops: CDR1 SGHNT, CDR2 YYREEE (reference sequence). The J segment lost 0 bases and the V segment lost 4 bases, leaving 16 bases of the junction unmatched. As DNA, the CDR3 is TGTGCCAGCAGCGGATCGAAGGGACTAGCGGCCCTTTTGAGCACAGATACGCAGTATTTT. This encodes CASSGSKGLAALLSTDTQYF.

This clonotype was seen at least ten times. The chain has TRBV7-2 and TRBJ2-1, with D possibly matching TRBD2 (7 bases). V lost 1 base and J lost 10, with 20 bases in between. Germline lookup yields CDR1 SGHTA and CDR2 FQGNSA. This CDR3 has 16 amino acids. The CDR3 region is CASSLGYAGALGEQFF. CDR3 nucleotide sequence: TGTGCCAGCAGCTTAGGCTACGCGGGGGCCCTGGGGGAGCAGTTCTTC.

In this sample, this clonotype turned up many times. This chain links TRBV6-2 or TRBV6-3 with TRBJ2-1, with D uncertain. There are 13 residues in the CDR3. Trimming removed 6 bases from V and 7 bases from J, with 13 bases in between. Germline V CDR1 and CDR2: MNHEY, SVGEGT. Here the CDR3 reads CASRNANGNEQFF. The CDR3 nucleotides are TGTGCCAGCAGGAACGCCAACGGGAATGAGCAGTTCTTC.

The sample holds many counts of this clonotype. The rearrangement uses TRBV30 and TRBJ1-5, with 8 bases aligning to TRBD1. Germline CDR1 reads GTSNPN; CDR2 reads SVGIG (reference sequence). Unmatched junction bases numbered 3, after V lost 3 bases and J lost 2 bases. The CDR3 is 14 residues long. The CDR3 loop reads CAWSTTGGNQPQHF. Here the CDR3 DNA reads TGTGCCTGGAGCACGACAGGGGGCAATCAGCCCCAGCATTTT. Full variable domain (rest looked up from reference TRBV30 and TRBJ1-5): SQTIHQWPATLVQPVGSPLSLECTVEGTSNPNLYWYRQAAGRGLQLLFYSVGIGQISSEVPQNLSASRPQDRQFILSSKKLLLSDSGFYLCAWSTTGGNQPQHFGDGTRLSIL.

Many counts were recorded for this clonotype. The V gene is TRBV19, the J gene TRBJ2-7, with a possible D match to TRBD1 (5 bases). V gave up 5 bases and J gave up 6 bases, with 11 bases separating them. The CDR3 has 12 residues. Germline V gene sequence: CDR1 LNHDA, CDR2 SQIVND (reference sequence). CDR3 sequence (DNA): TGTGCCAGTAGTTCAGGGTCGCGCGAGCAGTACTTC. It yields the protein CASSSGSREQYF.

Regarding this clonotype: The junction departs from germline at one end; a sequencing error may be responsible. The CDR3 here is CAWSVTGYNQHQHF. Here the CDR3 DNA reads TGTGCCTGGAGTGTAACCGGCTACAATCAGCACCAGCATTTT. The genes are TRBV30 and TRBJ1-5; D unresolved. Germline V CDR1 and CDR2: GTSNPN, SVGIG (reference sequence). The CDR3 runs 14 residues.

Many counts were recorded for this clonotype. CDR3 in amino acids: CAAQAPVDTEAFF. CDR3 DNA sequence: TGTGCCGCCCAGGCCCCCGTGGACACTGAAGCTTTCTTT. This chain uses TRBV15 with TRBJ1-1; D remains unclear. Germline V lookup: CDR1 LNHNV, CDR2 YYDKDF (reference sequence). This CDR3 comprises 13 residues. Trimming left V 11 bases short and J 3 bases short, with 16 bases between.

This clonotype was seen repeatedly, ten times or more. J is TRBJ2-7 and V is TRBV7-9; D possibly matches TRBD1 or TRBD2 (6 bases each). CDR1 is SEHNR, CDR2 FQNEAQ, per germline (reference sequence). Trimming took off 5 bases at V and 3 bases at J, with 17 bases between the two ends. The CDR3 is 15 amino acids. The CDR3 loop reads CASSEGWGAIYEQYF. The CDR3 nucleotides are TGTGCCAGCAGCGAAGGGTGGGGGGCTATCTACGAGCAGTACTTC.

The sample holds many counts of this clonotype. The gene calls are TRBV20-1 and TRBJ2-2, with 8 positions matching TRBD1. Germline CDR1 is DFQATT and CDR2 is SNEGSKA (reference sequence). Trimming removed 3 bases from V and 6 bases from J; junction bases left unmatched: 6. The CDR3 has 14 residues. Written as DNA, the CDR3 is TGCAGTGCTAGTTGGACAGGGACCCCCGGGGAGCTGTTTTTT. Translation gives CSASWTGTPGELFF.

This clonotype was seen ten or more times. The rearrangement joins TRBV28 to TRBJ1-5, with a weak D call TRBD1 (5 bases). With 3 bases removed from V and 1 base from J, the gap between germline ends came to 10 bases. The CDR3 runs 15 residues. Germline CDR1 is MDHEN and CDR2 is SYDVKM. The CDR3 DNA follows: TGTGCCAGCAGTTTTTCTTCAGGGAGCAATCAGCCCCAGCATTTT. It codes for CASSFSSGSNQPQHF.

This clonotype was picked up many times. The genes are TRBV5-8 and TRBJ1-2, with 9 bases fitting TRBD1. The junction had 7 bases not matched to a gene; V was cut back by 2 bases and J by 5 bases. From germline, CDR1 is SGHTS and CDR2 YDEGEE. The CDR3 totals 15 residues. The CDR3 nucleotides read TGTGCCAGCAGCTTTACCCCCGGGACAGGGTATGGCTACACCTTC. It encodes CASSFTPGTGYGYTF.

On this clonotype itself: A read error may explain this, as a much larger clone is one base away. The chain combines TRBV28 with TRBJ2-3, with D perhaps given as TRBD1 or TRBD2 (5 bases each). CDR1 and CDR2 (germline): MDHEN, SYDVKM. V was shortened by 6 bases and J by 6 bases, with 22 bases between the two germline ends. This CDR3 is built from 16 residues. In nucleotides, the CDR3 is TGTGCCAGCAGGCCCTTTTGGTTTGGGACGAGGGATACGCAGTATTTT. It is translated as CASRPFWFGTRDTQYF.

Many counts were recorded for this clonotype. This rearrangement joins TRBV5-5 to TRBJ2-1; 7 bases are a match to TRBD1. This CDR3 has 15 residues. V shed 3 bases, J shed 2 bases, and the junction held 5 bases outside the gene matches. Germline V CDR1 and CDR2: SGHKS, YYEKEE (reference sequence). The DNA for the CDR3 is TGTGCCAGCAGCTATTCGACAGGGCCCTACAATGAGCAGTTCTTC. Translation: CASSYSTGPYNEQFF. Variable domain in full (rest from reference TRBV5-5 and TRBJ2-1): DAGVTQSPTHLIKTRGQQVTLRCSPISGHKSVSWYQQVLGQGPQFIFQYYEKEERGRGNFPDRFSARQFPNYSSELNVNALLLGDSALYLCASSYSTGPYNEQFFGPGTRLTVL.

This clonotype was detected many times. The CDR3 DNA reads TGCAGCGGGCTCCGGGACAGGGACCACGAGCAGTACTTC. Its protein is CSGLRDRDHEQYF. This chain uses TRBV29-1 with TRBJ2-7; 9 nucleotides line up with TRBD1. The CDR3 is 13 amino acids. Germline lookup yields CDR1 SQVTM and CDR2 ANQGSEA. The trim removed 7 bases at V and 5 bases at J, leaving 9 bases unmatched.

This clonotype was counted at least ten times. This sequence joins TRBV4-2 and TRBJ1-2; D unresolved. Trimming stripped 4 bases from V and 2 bases from J, with 14 bases between. Germline V gene sequence: CDR1 LGHNA, CDR2 YNFKEQ. This CDR3 has 15 residues. The CDR3 spells CASSPGNGLNYGYTF. The DNA for the CDR3 is TGTGCCAGCAGCCCGGGGAACGGACTGAACTATGGCTACACCTTC.

This clonotype has ten or more counts. The chain combines TRBV10-3 with TRBJ1-4; 9 positions agree with TRBD1. CDR1 and CDR2 (germline): ENHRY, SYGVKD. Trimming took 4 bases from V and 4 from J; bases not matched to a gene: 1. CDR3 size: 14 residues. In nucleotides, the CDR3 is TGTGCCATCAGTGTGACAGGGGGTAATGAAAAACTGTTTTTT. Translated: CAISVTGGNEKLFF.

This clonotype was picked up many times. In nucleotides, the CDR3 is TGTGCCAGCAGCGAGGGCAGGAGGGAAGACGAGCAGTACTTC. Its protein product is CASSEGRREDEQYF. The V and J genes are TRBV6-2 or TRBV6-3 and TRBJ2-7; TRBD2 might be the D (6 bases). The ends were cut back, 6 bases at V and 5 bases at J, with 17 bases in the middle. Germline V lookup: CDR1 MNHEY, CDR2 SVGEGT. The CDR3 sequence is 14 residues long.

This clonotype has at least ten counts. The chain combines TRBV27 with TRBJ1-2; TRBD1 might be the D (5 bases). Germline V gene sequence: CDR1 MNHEY, CDR2 SMNVEV (reference sequence). V was pared by 6 bases and J by 1 base, with 12 bases between. The CDR3 has 14 residues. CDR3 protein: CASRRDGHNYGYTF. The CDR3 nucleotides are TGTGCCAGCAGGAGGGACGGCCATAACTATGGCTACACCTTC.

This clonotype was observed at least ten times. The CDR3 DNA sequence: TGTGCCATCAGACAGGGGACTGAGCCTGGGGCCAACGTCCTGACTTTC. Its translation: CAIRQGTEPGANVLTF. This rearrangement joins TRBV10-3 to TRBJ2-6; D might be TRBD1 (7 bases). The ends were cut back, 6 bases at V and 2 bases at J, with 14 bases in the middle. The germline V gene encodes CDR1 ENHRY and CDR2 SYGVKD. This CDR3 is 16 amino acids long.